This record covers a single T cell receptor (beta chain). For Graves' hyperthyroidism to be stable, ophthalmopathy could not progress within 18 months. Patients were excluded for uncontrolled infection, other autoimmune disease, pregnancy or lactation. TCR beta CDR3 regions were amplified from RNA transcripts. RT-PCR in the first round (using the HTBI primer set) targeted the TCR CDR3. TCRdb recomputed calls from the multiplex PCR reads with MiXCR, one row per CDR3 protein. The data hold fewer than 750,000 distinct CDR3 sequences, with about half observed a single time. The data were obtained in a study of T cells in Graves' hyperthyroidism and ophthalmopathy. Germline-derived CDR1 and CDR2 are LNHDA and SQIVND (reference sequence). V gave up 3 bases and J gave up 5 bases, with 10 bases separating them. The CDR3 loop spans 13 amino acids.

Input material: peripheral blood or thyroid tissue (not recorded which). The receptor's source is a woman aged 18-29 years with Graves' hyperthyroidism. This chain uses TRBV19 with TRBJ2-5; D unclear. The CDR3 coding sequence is TGTGCCAGTAGTATGATGGATCGCGAGACCCAGTACTTC. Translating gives CASSMMDRETQYF.